These 19 T cell receptor beta chains came from one sample sequenced in a study of blood T cells in healthy people across ages. A sample-barcoded 5' primer and a J-beta primer mix were used in a second PCR of about 7 to 12 cycles. MiXCR, run by TCRdb on the 5' RACE reads, gives a single entry per CDR3 protein. The table lists hundreds of thousands of distinct CDR3 sequences, roughly 25% of them singletons. The same specimen was also included in a second study, on T cells of mothers and their children.

The sequenced sample was blood. These receptors were obtained from a boy aged 5 to 17 in good health.

This chain links TRBV4-3 with TRBJ1-1; D is undetermined. V was trimmed by 1 base and J by 3 bases, leaving 6 bases between them. CDR3 length: 13 amino acids. CDR1 LGHNA and CDR2 YSLEER come from the germline V gene. The CDR3 nucleotides read TGCGCCAGCAGCCAAGTTCCTCACACTGAAGCTTTCTTT. It translates to CASSQVPHTEAFF.

This clonotype turned up a few times. This chain connects TRBV12-3 or TRBV12-4 to TRBJ1-5; TRBD1 matches 8 bases. The CDR3 has 14 residues. V dropped 4 bases and J dropped 5; count of bases not matched to a gene: 4. The CDR3 protein is CASSSDRVDQPQHF. In nucleotides, the CDR3 is TGTGCCAGCAGTTCGGACAGGGTGGATCAGCCCCAGCATTTT.

The rearrangement links TRBV7-9 to TRBJ2-5; 7 bases fit TRBD1. The J call may be faulty, since TRBJ2-1 better matches the DNA end. Germline CDR1 and CDR2: SEHNR and FQNEAQ (reference sequence). The CDR3 has 15 amino acids. CDR3 nucleotide sequence: TGTGCCAGCAGCCAGAGACAGGGAGTCTTCAATGAGCAGTTCTTC. Encoded protein: CASSQRQGVFNEQFF.

This clonotype was detected only a few times. The rearrangement links TRBV4-1 to TRBJ2-7; 9 bases match TRBD2. CDR1 and CDR2 (germline): MGHRA, YSYEKL. The CDR3 spans 16 residues. The V and J ends lost 0 bases and 4 bases, in that order; junction bases with no gene match: 7. The CDR3 nucleotides read TGCGCCAGCAGCCAAGAAGGGTCTAGCGGGATGTACGAGCAGTACTTC. Translated: CASSQEGSSGMYEQYF.

This sequence joins TRBV20-1 and TRBJ2-5; a weak D match, TRBD1 (5 bases). The closer fit of TRBJ2-7 to the DNA end suggests the J call may be wrong. CDR1 DFQATT and CDR2 SNEGSKA come from the germline V gene (reference sequence). The CDR3 has 16 amino acids. In DNA form, the CDR3 reads TGCAGTGCTAGAGATCTAATCCGGCAGGGTCCCTACGAGCAGTACTTC. Protein sequence: CSARDLIRQGPYEQYF.

J is TRBJ2-1 and V is TRBV5-6, with a possible D match to TRBD2 (6 bases). CDR3 size: 18 residues. In germline, CDR1 is SGHDT, CDR2 YYEEEE. Trimming took 2 bases from V and 4 from J, leaving 22 bases between them. Here the CDR3 reads CASSLAYGSGLWYNEQFF. CDR3 coding DNA: TGTGCCAGCAGCTTAGCTTACGGGAGTGGCCTATGGTACAATGAGCAGTTCTTC. The whole variable domain, remainder taken from reference TRBV5-6 and TRBJ2-1, is DAGVTQSPTHLIKTRGQQVTLRCSPKSGHDTVSWYQQALGQGPQFIFQYYEEEERQRGNFPDRFSGHQFPNYSSELNVNALLLGDSALYLCASSLAYGSGLWYNEQFFGPGTRLTVL.

The CDR3 is CASTLIYRNEKLFF. The CDR3 coding sequence is TGTGCCAGCACCCTGATTTACAGGAATGAAAAACTGTTTTTT. The rearrangement joins TRBV7-9 to TRBJ1-4; D might be TRBD1 (5 bases). V shed 7 bases and J shed 5 bases, with 14 bases lying between them. The CDR3 is 14 residues long. CDR1 is SEHNR and CDR2 is FQNEAQ in the germline V gene (reference sequence). Variable domain in full (rest from reference TRBV7-9 and TRBJ1-4): DTGVSQNPRHKITKRGQNVTFRCDPISEHNRLYWYRQTLGQGPEFLTYFQNEAQLEKSRLLSDRFSAERPKGSFSTLEIQRTEQGDSAMYLCASTLIYRNEKLFFGSGTQLSVL.

CDR3 in DNA: TGTGCCAGTAGTATTGGGTCGGTTCCTAATGAAAAACTGTTTTTT. Translated: CASSIGSVPNEKLFF. The chain combines TRBV19 with TRBJ1-4; D not certain. Germline V gives CDR1 LNHDA, CDR2 SQIVND (reference sequence). The CDR3 is 15 residues long. V was trimmed by 3 bases and J by 3 bases, leaving 11 bases between them.

The V and J genes are TRBV6-1 and TRBJ2-5; no reliable D call. The V end was cut by 4 bases, the J end by 6 bases, with 18 bases between. CDR3 size: 15 residues. CDR1 MNHNS and CDR2 SASEGT come from the germline V gene. As DNA, the CDR3 is TGTGCCAGCAGTGGGCTTGTTGCGACTGGGCAGACCCAGTACTTC. Translating it yields CASSGLVATGQTQYF.

The chain couples TRBV3-1 to TRBJ2-5; possibly TRBD1 for D (7 bases). The germline CDR1 and CDR2 sequences are LGHDT and YNNKEL (reference sequence). CDR3 size: 17 residues. Between the trimmed V and J ends, which lost 0 bases and 0 bases, there was a span of 14 bases. This CDR3 reads CASSQEGGTAYQETQYF. CDR3 nucleotides: TGTGCCAGCAGCCAAGAGGGCGGGACAGCGTACCAAGAGACCCAGTACTTC.

The V gene is TRBV28, the J gene TRBJ2-7, with D possibly matching TRBD2 (5 bases). CDR1 is MDHEN and CDR2 is SYDVKM in the germline V gene. The CDR3 extends over 12 amino acids. V was cut by 9 bases and J by 6 bases, with 15 bases left in between. The CDR3: CASPVGGGEQYF. In DNA, the CDR3 is TGTGCCAGTCCCGTAGGAGGTGGCGAGCAGTACTTC.

V and J are TRBV5-5 and TRBJ2-3; maybe TRBD1 (6 bases). The CDR3 extends over 14 amino acids. With 5 bases removed from V and 3 bases from J, the gap between germline ends came to 13 bases. Germline V gene lookup returns CDR1 SGHKS and CDR2 YYEKEE (reference sequence). CDR3 nucleotide sequence: TGTGCCAGCAGGATGATAGGGGGAACAGATACGCAGTATTTT. Translating it yields CASRMIGGTDTQYF.

This clonotype has more than one count but fewer than ten. This chain links TRBV20-1 with TRBJ2-7; D possibly corresponds to TRBD1 (5 bases). The germline V and J ends were trimmed by 5 bases and 1 base, with 9 bases remaining between them. The germline gives CDR1 DFQATT, CDR2 SNEGSKA (reference sequence). The CDR3 is made up of 12 amino acids. The CDR3 sequence: CSALDRSYEQYF. The DNA for the CDR3 is TGCAGTGCTCTCGACAGATCCTACGAGCAGTACTTC.

This chain connects TRBV19 to TRBJ2-5; TRBD2 matches 7 bases. With the DNA end fitting TRBJ2-1 better, the J assignment may be wrong. Germline V gene sequence: CDR1 LNHDA, CDR2 SQIVND (reference sequence). This CDR3 is 13 amino acids long. CDR3 region: CASSMASGMEQFF. The CDR3 coding sequence is TGTGCCAGTAGTATGGCCAGCGGGATGGAGCAGTTCTTC.

This clonotype was counted a few times. The chain combines TRBV5-1 with TRBJ2-5; the match to TRBD2 covers 10 bases. Germline V gene lookup returns CDR1 SGHRS and CDR2 YFSETQ. The CDR3 spans 14 residues. With V trimmed by 4 bases and J by 4 bases, 4 bases remained unmatched. The CDR3 DNA reads as TGCGCCAGCAGCACGGTAGCGGGGGGAGAGACCCAGTACTTC. Translated, it gives CASSTVAGGETQYF.

For this clonotype: A much more abundant neighbour one base away suggests this may be a read error. The J gene is TRBJ2-5, the V gene TRBV12-3 or TRBV12-4; 11 bases match TRBD2. This CDR3 region has 15 residues. The junction had 1 base not matched to a gene; V was cut back by 3 bases and J by 1 base. CDR3 sequence: CASSFTSGGQETQYF. The CDR3 region has the DNA TGTGCCAGCAGTTTTACTAGCGGGGGCCAAGAGACCCAGTACTTC.

This clonotype was counted a few times. The chain joins TRBV5-6 to TRBJ1-1; D unclear. Germline-derived CDR1 and CDR2 are SGHDT and YYEEEE. CDR3 length equals 12 residues. V shed 7 bases and J shed 11 bases, with 18 bases lying between them. CDR3 bases: TGTGCCAGCGGCACCGGTTTGGAGTACGCTTTCTTT. It translates to CASGTGLEYAFF.

This clonotype was observed a few times. The rearrangement joins TRBV7-3 to TRBJ2-1; a weak D match, TRBD2 (5 bases). The CDR3 covers 13 residues. Looked up from germline, CDR1 is SGHTA and CDR2 is FQGTGA. The V gene lost 5 bases and the J gene lost 10 bases, with 15 bases spanning the gap. The CDR3 DNA is TGTGCCAGCAGCCGCCAACCGGGGTGGGAGCAGTTCTTC. Its translation is CASSRQPGWEQFF. Drawing the rest from reference TRBV7-3 and TRBJ2-1, the complete variable domain is GAGVSQTPSNKVTEKGKYVELRCDPISGHTALYWYRQSLGQGPEFLIYFQGTGAADDSGLPNDRFFAVRPEGSVSTLKIQRTERGDSAVYLCASSRQPGWEQFFGPGTRLTVL.

The chain uses TRBV20-1 and TRBJ2-1; TRBD2 matches 10 bases. The CDR3 has 14 residues. The germline V gene encodes CDR1 DFQATT and CDR2 SNEGSKA (reference sequence). V lost 5 bases to trimming and J lost 8 bases; unmatched junction nucleotides: 9. CDR3 in DNA: TGCAGTGCTGGTCGTAGCGGGGGGAGTGATGAGCAGTTCTTC. Translation: CSAGRSGGSDEQFF.